Given below is one TCR beta chain in context. The data derive from a study of blood T cell repertoires in COVID-19. Study-level information: PBMCs, B-cell-depleted T cells, or T cells provided the cDNA or gDNA that made up the material.

This table comes from immunoSEQ multiplex PCR, and its TCRdb copy is limited to in-frame clones, with some not included. The sample gives 200,000 to 250,000 clones, around 83% of which show up once; 1.9% is in the top ten. The CDR3 spans 14 residues. Trimming left V 8 bases short and J 3 bases short, with 16 bases between. CDR1 and CDR2 from the germline V gene are MNHEY and SMNVEV (reference sequence). The chain combines TRBV27 with TRBJ1-1; a weak D match, TRBD1 (5 bases). The sample taken for sequencing was peripheral blood. The sequence was collected from a young man who had recovered from COVID-19. For the CDR3, the DNA is TGTGCCAGCCGAGTGGGGGGTTGGGACACTGAAGCTTTCTTT. It yields the protein CASRVGGWDTEAFF.